This T cell receptor (beta chain) was documented in a study of blood T cells in healthy people across ages. For the second PCR, which ran for roughly 6 to 12 cycles, a sample-barcoded 5' primer and a J-beta primer mix were used. TCRdb passed the 5' RACE reads through MiXCR, listing each CDR3 protein once. Here the sample spans 1.5 million to 2 million distinct CDR3 sequences, roughly 27% being singletons. This receptor was obtained from a woman aged 25 to 39 in good health. Sequencing was performed on blood.

The CDR3 coding sequence is TGCGCCAGCAGGTCAGCCGCCCTGTCCAAAAACATTCAGTACTTC. Translating it yields CASRSAALSKNIQYF. This sequence joins TRBV5-1 and TRBJ2-4; D not resolved. The V and J ends lost 5 bases and 2 bases respectively, with 14 bases between them. Germline CDR1 is SGHRS and CDR2 is YFSETQ. The CDR3 contains 15 residues.